The 27 T cell receptor beta chains reported below all come from one sample, sequenced in a study of blood T cells in healthy people across ages. A sample-barcoded 5' primer and a J-beta primer mix were used in a second PCR of about 7 to 12 cycles. TCRdb fed the 5' RACE reads into MiXCR, producing one record per CDR3 protein. The sample has about 1.8 million distinct CDR3 sequences; about 50% are singletons. What was sequenced was blood. These receptors all stem from a woman in her thirties or forties in good health.

This clonotype was found a few times. The chain carries TRBV4-2 and TRBJ1-4, with a weak D call TRBD1 (6 bases). V lost 8 bases and J lost 7, with 14 bases in between. The CDR3 totals 13 residues. Germline loops: CDR1 LGHNA, CDR2 YNFKEQ. The CDR3 nucleotides are TGTGCCAGCGCCCAGGGGAGTGTTGAAAAACTGTTTTTT. This encodes CASAQGSVEKLFF.

This clonotype was seen only a few times. Here the CDR3 reads CASSTLSPPGANVLTF. CDR3 DNA: TGTGCCAGCAGCACCCTTTCCCCACCTGGGGCCAACGTCCTGACTTTC. The chain recombines TRBV28 with TRBJ2-6; no clear D. Trimming stripped 6 bases from V and 2 bases from J, with 14 bases between. CDR3 length equals 16 residues. CDR1 and CDR2 from the germline V gene are MDHEN and SYDVKM.

The chain links TRBV7-2 to TRBJ2-3, with a tentative D call TRBD1 (5 bases). In germline, CDR1 is SGHTA, CDR2 FQGNSA. The CDR3 has 15 residues. Trimming took off 2 bases at V and 2 bases at J, with 11 bases between the two ends. CDR3 in DNA: TGTGCCAGCAGCTTACTCCAGGGCAACACAGATACGCAGTATTTT. Translated: CASSLLQGNTDTQYF.

The rearrangement uses TRBV20-1 and TRBJ1-5; D gene ambiguous. Trimming removed 3 bases at V and 0 bases at J, with 15 bases between. Germline V gene sequence: CDR1 DFQATT, CDR2 SNEGSKA (reference sequence). The CDR3 sequence is 16 residues long. Here the CDR3 reads CSARKGSENSNQPQHF. The CDR3 DNA reads as TGCAGTGCTAGGAAGGGTTCCGAGAATAGCAATCAGCCCCAGCATTTT.

This clonotype turned up a few times. CDR3 nucleotides: TGTGCCAGCAGCGTTCAACCTTCTCAGCCCCAGCATTTT. Its translation is CASSVQPSQPQHF. The J gene is TRBJ1-5, the V gene TRBV7-3; no reliable D call. This CDR3 comprises 13 residues. The V gene lost 5 bases and the J gene lost 6 bases, with 11 bases spanning the gap. The germline V gene encodes CDR1 SGHTA and CDR2 FQGTGA.

This chain uses TRBV20-1 with TRBJ2-5; 7 nucleotides match TRBD2. The germline CDR1 and CDR2 sequences are DFQATT and SNEGSKA (reference sequence). V lost 3 bases to trimming and J lost 1 base; unmatched junction nucleotides: 8. This CDR3 is built from 15 residues. Written as DNA, the CDR3 is TGCAGTGCTAGTGGACTAGTAAATGTCCAAGAGACCCAGTACTTC. Protein product: CSASGLVNVQETQYF.

This chain links TRBV6-2 or TRBV6-3 with TRBJ2-1, with 8 nucleotides matching TRBD1. CDR1 is MNHEY and CDR2 is SVGEGT in the germline V gene. With V trimmed by 0 bases and J by 9 bases, 10 bases remained unmatched. The CDR3 runs to 16 residues. CDR3 bases: TGTGCCAGCAGTTACTCGGTCCAGGGGGCGCCCCCTGAGCAGTTCTTC. Its translation: CASSYSVQGAPPEQFF.

V and J are TRBV5-1 and TRBJ2-5; D gene uncertain. The CDR3 totals 14 residues. V was clipped by 0 bases and J by 2 bases, with 8 bases between them. Germline CDR1 SGHRS, CDR2 YFSETQ. The chain's CDR3 is CASSLAKEQETQYF. DNA of the CDR3: TGCGCCAGCAGCTTGGCCAAGGAGCAAGAGACCCAGTACTTC.

The chain recombines TRBV9 with TRBJ2-7; TRBD2 might be the D (5 bases). The DNA end is more similar to TRBJ2-4, so the J call may be wrong. Germline CDR1 reads SGDLS; CDR2 reads YYNGEE. This CDR3 contains 18 residues. CDR3 sequence (DNA): TGTGCCAGCAGCGTAGAGGTTGTTGTGAGGGTTAGCAAAAACATTCAGTACTTC. It is translated as CASSVEVVVRVSKNIQYF.

This clonotype was seen a few times. The CDR3, as DNA: TGCGCCAGCAGCTTGGCCTATAGGACAGCGGATACGCAGTATTTT. Translated, it gives CASSLAYRTADTQYF. The rearrangement uses TRBV5-1 and TRBJ2-3; weak D call: TRBD1 (6 bases). The length of the CDR3 is 15 residues. The V end lost 0 bases, the J end lost 6 bases, and 14 bases lay between the germline ends. Germline-derived CDR1 and CDR2 are SGHRS and YFSETQ.

V and J are TRBV6-2 or TRBV6-3 and TRBJ2-4; possibly TRBD1 for D (6 bases). CDR3 length: 22 amino acids. The germline gives CDR1 MNHEY, CDR2 SVGEGT. The germline V and J ends were trimmed by 0 bases and 0 bases, with 27 bases remaining between them. The DNA of the CDR3 is TGTGCCAGCAGTTACTCGACGGGCGCAGACAGGTCCCAGCGTTTAGCCAAAAACATTCAGTACTTC. As protein: CASSYSTGADRSQRLAKNIQYF.

The chain links TRBV29-1 to TRBJ1-1, with 9 bases matching TRBD1. CDR1 SQVTM and CDR2 ANQGSEA come from the germline V gene. J lost 5 bases, V lost 5 bases, and 6 bases had no gene match. The CDR3 spans 13 residues. The CDR3 protein is CSVLKGQGTEAFF. In nucleotides, the CDR3 is TGCAGCGTTCTTAAAGGACAGGGGACTGAAGCTTTCTTT.

This clonotype was counted between two and nine times. The V gene is TRBV29-1, the J gene TRBJ2-3, with 8 bases aligning to TRBD2. The CDR3 has 13 residues. V was pared by 7 bases and J by 2 bases, with 5 bases of the junction left unmatched. CDR1 is SQVTM, CDR2 ANQGSEA, per germline. CDR3 loop: CSAILAATDTQYF. In DNA form, the CDR3 reads TGCAGCGCCATACTAGCGGCCACAGATACGCAGTATTTT.

This clonotype was observed a few times. V is TRBV24-1 and J is TRBJ2-3, with D tentatively TRBD1 (5 bases). Trimming removed 5 bases from V and 2 bases from J, with 10 bases in between. Germline values: CDR1 KGHDR, CDR2 SFDVKD. The CDR3 covers 14 residues. Written as DNA, the CDR3 is TGTGCCACCAGTGGACAGCTTCTCACAGATACGCAGTATTTT. This gives the protein CATSGQLLTDTQYF.

V usage is TRBV28 and J usage is TRBJ1-5; D is undetermined. The V and J ends lost 3 bases and 0 bases respectively, with 9 bases between them. CDR3 length: 15 amino acids. CDR1 MDHEN and CDR2 SYDVKM come from the germline V gene. The CDR3, as DNA: TGTGCCAGCAGTTTGGTTCTAGATAGCAATCAGCCCCAGCATTTT. Protein: CASSLVLDSNQPQHF.

The V and J genes are TRBV5-1 and TRBJ2-7; possibly TRBD2 for D (6 bases). Germline V gives CDR1 SGHRS, CDR2 YFSETQ. Trimming shortened V by 6 bases and J by 1 base, and 14 bases separated the two germline ends. This CDR3 region has 14 residues. The CDR3 loop reads CASTPRDSSYEQYF. DNA for the CDR3: TGCGCCAGCACACCAAGGGACTCATCCTACGAGCAGTACTTC. The full variable domain, with the rest looked up from reference TRBV5-1 and TRBJ2-7, is KAGVTQTPRYLIKTRGQQVTLSCSPISGHRSVSWYQQTPGQGLQFLFEYFSETQRNKGNFPGRFSGRQFSNSRSEMNVSTLELGDSALYLCASTPRDSSYEQYFGPGTRLTVT.

The genes are TRBV29-1 and TRBJ2-1; D remains ambiguous. CDR3 size: 14 residues. Per germline, CDR1 SQVTM and CDR2 ANQGSEA. V shed 0 bases and J shed 4 bases, with 10 bases lying between them. The CDR3 spells CSVEDRAPYNEQFF. CDR3 coding DNA: TGCAGCGTTGAAGATCGGGCCCCATACAATGAGCAGTTCTTC.

The V call is TRBV9, the J call TRBJ2-3; D is possibly TRBD1 (5 bases). CDR1 is SGDLS, CDR2 YYNGEE, per germline. V lost 3 bases, J lost 0 bases, and 11 bases lay in between. This CDR3 spans 15 amino acids. CDR3 DNA sequence: TGTGCCAGCAGCGGACAGAAAACTAGCACAGATACGCAGTATTTT. This encodes CASSGQKTSTDTQYF.

About this clonotype: A read error may account for a junction end that differs from germline. The V gene is TRBV7-7, the J gene TRBJ2-4; TRBD1 might be the D (5 bases). The J call is doubtful: the DNA matches TRBJ2-5 better. Germline V CDR1 and CDR2: SSHAT, FNYEAQ (reference sequence). The CDR3 covers 13 residues. The CDR3 spells CASRQGITETQYF. The CDR3 coding sequence is TGTGCTAGCAGGCAGGGTATCACGGAGACCCAGTACTTC.

The chain carries TRBV5-6 and TRBJ2-4, with no clear D. The tail of the sequence fits TRBJ2-5 better, so the J call may be wrong. CDR1 SGHDT and CDR2 YYEEEE come from the germline V gene. This CDR3 has 15 residues. The CDR3 coding sequence is TGTGCCAGCAGCTTGGCCTTACAGAACCAAGAGACCCAGTACTTC. This codes for CASSLALQNQETQYF.

This clonotype was counted a few times. The rearrangement uses TRBV6-2 or TRBV6-3 and TRBJ1-1; the D gene is possibly TRBD1 (5 bases). Germline CDR1 and CDR2: MNHEY and SVGEGT. The CDR3 totals 14 residues. V was clipped by 6 bases and J by 4 bases, with 15 bases between them. In nucleotides, the CDR3 is TGTGCCAGCAGACCCTCAGGGTGGGTCACTGAAGCTTTCTTT. It codes for CASRPSGWVTEAFF.

The V and J genes are TRBV7-2 and TRBJ2-1; TRBD2 is a possible D gene (5 bases). CDR1 and CDR2 (germline): SGHTA, FQGNSA. The germline V and J ends were trimmed by 0 bases and 1 base, with 13 bases remaining between them. This CDR3 has 17 amino acids. The CDR3 DNA reads as TGTGCCAGCAGCTTAGCTCTTACCCCGGGGTCCTACAATGAGCAGTTCTTC. Its translation is CASSLALTPGSYNEQFF.

This clonotype was detected a few times. V usage is TRBV12-3 or TRBV12-4 and J usage is TRBJ1-2; the D is unclear. The CDR3 length is 14 residues. Trimming removed 1 base from V and 3 bases from J, with 9 bases in between. The CDR3 coding sequence is TGTGCCAGCAGTTTAGGGTTAGGCCACTATGGCTACACCTTC. Translated, it gives CASSLGLGHYGYTF.

The chain is built from TRBV29-1 and TRBJ1-2; TRBD1 might be the D (5 bases). CDR1 is SQVTM and CDR2 is ANQGSEA in the germline V gene. This CDR3 has 14 residues. V was pared by 7 bases and J by 4 bases, with 19 bases between. CDR3 DNA sequence: TGCAGCGCTACTAGTACCGGGGCGGTCTATGGCTACACCTTC. It yields the protein CSATSTGAVYGYTF. The whole variable domain, filled in from reference TRBV29-1 and TRBJ1-2, reads SAVISQKPSRDICQRGTSLTIQCQVDSQVTMMFWYRQQPGQSLTLIATANQGSEATYESGFVIDKFPISRPNLTFSTLTVSNMSPEDSSIYLCSATSTGAVYGYTFGSGTRLTVV.

This clonotype was seen more than once but under ten times. V gene TRBV7-9 combines with J gene TRBJ1-2; D gene ambiguous. This CDR3 has 15 amino acids. V was shortened by 5 bases and J by 1 base, with 14 bases between the two germline ends. The germline CDR1 and CDR2 sequences are SEHNR and FQNEAQ (reference sequence). The CDR3: CASSHVRGNNYGYTF. CDR3 DNA: TGTGCCAGCAGCCACGTCCGGGGTAATAACTATGGCTACACCTTC.

The chain recombines TRBV6-5 with TRBJ2-1; a weak D match, TRBD2 (7 bases). Germline CDR1 reads MNHEY; CDR2 reads SVGAGI. The CDR3 is made up of 18 amino acids. V shed 0 bases and J shed 5 bases, with 20 bases lying between them. The CDR3 DNA reads TGTGCCAGCAGTTACTCACGTTCCGAGGGGGGGAATAACAATGAGCAGTTCTTC. This sequence encodes CASSYSRSEGGNNNEQFF.

CDR3 nucleotides: TGTGCCAGCAGTTACCCCAACCTCGACGGGACCCAGTACTTC. Protein: CASSYPNLDGTQYF. This chain uses TRBV6-5 with TRBJ2-5; D unresolved. Trimming removed 2 bases from V and 7 bases from J, with 14 bases in between. The CDR3 contains 14 residues. Germline CDR1 is MNHEY and CDR2 is SVGAGI.